What follows are 31 T cell receptor beta chains derived from one specimen sequenced in a study of blood T cells in healthy people across ages. The use of a sample-barcoded 5' primer and a J-beta primer mix characterized a second PCR of roughly 7 to 11 cycles. TCRdb reprocessed the 5' RACE reads with MiXCR, giving one entry per CDR3 protein. The data show a few hundred thousand distinct CDR3 sequences, around 30% seen once. Material for sequencing was blood. Receptors originate from a woman in her 70s in good health.

CDR3 region: CASQRESSYNEQFF. The CDR3 DNA follows: TGTGCCAGCCAGCGGGAGAGCTCCTACAATGAGCAGTTCTTC. The V and J genes are TRBV6-1 and TRBJ2-1; 8 bases are shared with TRBD2. With V trimmed by 8 bases and J by 0 bases, 3 bases remained unmatched. Germline V CDR1 and CDR2: MNHNS, SASEGT. This CDR3 comprises 14 residues.

This clonotype was recorded many times. The chain combines TRBV4-1 with TRBJ2-5, with D unclear. The CDR3 totals 15 residues. Trimming removed 4 bases from V and 2 bases from J, with 14 bases in between. Per germline, CDR1 MGHRA and CDR2 YSYEKL. The CDR3 coding sequence is TGCGCCAGCAGCCCAAGTGGGGTTGTACAAGAGACCCAGTACTTC. Its protein product is CASSPSGVVQETQYF.

This clonotype was seen repeatedly, ten times or more. The rearrangement joins TRBV29-1 to TRBJ1-4; D is undetermined. There are 11 residues in the CDR3. Germline assignment: CDR1 SQVTM and CDR2 ANQGSEA. The V end lost 2 bases, the J end lost 8 bases, and 6 bases lay between the germline ends. The CDR3 DNA sequence: TGCAGCGTTGAATGGGAGGAAAAACTGTTTTTT. This sequence encodes CSVEWEEKLFF.

A few counts support this clonotype. The genes are TRBV5-1 and TRBJ2-1; 12 bases are a match to TRBD2. V was clipped by 7 bases and J by 6 bases; unmatched bases: 8. Germline V gives CDR1 SGHRS, CDR2 YFSETQ. The CDR3 spans 15 residues. The CDR3: CASRSASGRANEQFF. In nucleotides, the CDR3 is TGCGCCAGCCGCAGCGCTAGCGGGAGGGCCAATGAGCAGTTCTTC.

This rearrangement joins TRBV7-3 to TRBJ2-5; 10 nucleotides match TRBD2. Trimming removed 6 bases from V and 4 bases from J; junction bases left unmatched: 8. The CDR3 is 15 amino acids. The germline gives CDR1 SGHTA, CDR2 FQGTGA. The DNA of the CDR3 is TGTGCCAGCAGTCAAGCGGGAGGGACACGAGAGACCCAGTACTTC. Translation gives CASSQAGGTRETQYF.

The J gene is TRBJ1-1, the V gene TRBV7-9; the D gene is possibly TRBD1 (6 bases). V lost 5 bases and J lost 2, with 15 bases in between. This CDR3 is 15 amino acids long. Germline lookup yields CDR1 SEHNR and CDR2 FQNEAQ (reference sequence). The CDR3 region has the DNA TGTGCCAGCAGCCCTGGGACACTCGACAACACTGAAGCTTTCTTT. Translation gives CASSPGTLDNTEAFF.

The chain joins TRBV28 to TRBJ1-2; no firm D call. V was pared by 5 bases and J by 5 bases, with 9 bases between. Germline V gene lookup returns CDR1 MDHEN and CDR2 SYDVKM. The CDR3 loop spans 12 amino acids. CDR3 residues: CASSPRIYGYTF. In DNA, the CDR3 is TGTGCCAGCAGTCCCAGAATATATGGCTACACCTTC.

This rearrangement joins TRBV20-1 to TRBJ2-7; D perhaps matches TRBD2 (5 bases). CDR1 DFQATT and CDR2 SNEGSKA come from the germline V gene (reference sequence). The CDR3 is made up of 13 amino acids. The V gene lost 2 bases and the J gene lost 2 bases, with 10 bases spanning the gap. The CDR3 region is CSARRRPTYEQYF. The CDR3 DNA follows: TGCAGTGCTAGAAGGAGGCCGACCTACGAGCAGTACTTC.

The table lists this clonotype with a few counts. For the CDR3, the DNA is TGTGCCAGCAGCTCCTCACCCGGGGAGCTGTTTTTT. This translates into CASSSSPGELFF. The chain links TRBV11-3 to TRBJ2-2; D is undetermined. The CDR3 length is 12 residues. Germline values: CDR1 SGHNT, CDR2 YENEEA. Trimming left V 4 bases short and J 6 bases short, with 6 bases between.

This chain joins TRBV28 and TRBJ1-5; D might be TRBD1 (6 bases). Germline V lookup: CDR1 MDHEN, CDR2 SYDVKM. CDR3 length: 15 residues. The V gene lost 2 bases and the J gene lost 4 bases, with 12 bases spanning the gap. Here the CDR3 DNA reads TGTGCCAGCAGTTTAAGAAGTCAGGGGAATCAGCCCCAGCATTTT. It specifies CASSLRSQGNQPQHF.

The chain is built from TRBV20-1 and TRBJ2-5; possibly TRBD1 for D (6 bases). V lost 0 bases to trimming and J lost 7 bases, with 12 bases between them. CDR1 and CDR2 (germline): DFQATT, SNEGSKA (reference sequence). This CDR3 spans 13 amino acids. CDR3 residues: CSARDPTGGTQYF. The CDR3 nucleotides are TGCAGTGCTAGAGACCCGACAGGAGGGACCCAGTACTTC.

CDR3 sequence reads: CASTLGLAGHNEQFF. DNA of the CDR3: TGTGCCAGCACCCTCGGACTAGCGGGACACAATGAGCAGTTCTTC. V usage is TRBV7-2 and J usage is TRBJ2-1, with 12 bases that match TRBD2. Germline CDR1 and CDR2: SGHTA and FQGNSA. With 7 bases clipped from V and 5 bases from J, the junction kept 6 bases outside the gene matches. CDR3 length: 15 amino acids.

The chain is built from TRBV20-1 and TRBJ2-5; the D gene is possibly TRBD2 (6 bases). The J call may be mistaken, given a closer DNA end match to TRBJ2-7. Germline CDR1 and CDR2: DFQATT and SNEGSKA (reference sequence). The length of the CDR3 is 14 residues. The CDR3 loop reads CSAPSERVGYEQYF. The CDR3 nucleotides read TGCAGTGCTCCCTCCGAGCGGGTAGGCTACGAGCAGTACTTC.

This clonotype was detected only a few times. This chain links TRBV12-5 with TRBJ2-6; possible D gene TRBD1, 5 bases. V was shortened by 6 bases and J by 0 bases, with 9 bases between the two germline ends. The germline V gene encodes CDR1 LGHNT and CDR2 FRNRAP. The CDR3 is 15 amino acids. CDR3 coding DNA: TGTGCTAGTGGCCTCGGACACTCTGGGGCCAACGTCCTGACTTTC. Translation: CASGLGHSGANVLTF. Looking up the rest from reference TRBV12-5 and TRBJ2-6 gives the full variable domain: DARVTQTPRHKVTEMGQEVTMRCQPILGHNTVFWYRQTMMQGLELLAYFRNRAPLDDSGMPKDRFSAEMPDATLATLKIQPSEPRDSAVYFCASGLGHSGANVLTFGAGSRLTVL.

CDR3 amino acids: CASSYSSRGGEKLFF. Written as DNA, the CDR3 is TGTGCCAGCAGTTACTCGAGCAGGGGCGGCGAAAAACTGTTTTTT. This chain links TRBV6-6 with TRBJ1-4; TRBD1 might be the D (6 bases). Germline V gene sequence: CDR1 MNHNY, CDR2 SVGAGI (reference sequence). The V end lost 0 bases, the J end lost 8 bases, and 13 bases lay between the germline ends. The CDR3 is 15 amino acids.

The V gene is TRBV4-1, the J gene TRBJ2-3; TRBD2 matches 8 bases. CDR3 length equals 15 residues. The germline V gene has CDR1 MGHRA and CDR2 YSYEKL. V shed 4 bases, J shed 6 bases, and the junction held 9 bases outside the gene matches. CDR3 in DNA: TGCGCCAGCAGCCTGATAGCGGGATTGGTGGATACGCAGTATTTT. Translating gives CASSLIAGLVDTQYF.

This sequence joins TRBV24-1 and TRBJ2-5, with unresolved D. The J call is uncertain, as TRBJ2-1 better fits the DNA end. The CDR3 has 12 amino acids. CDR1 is KGHDR, CDR2 SFDVKD, per germline. The CDR3, as DNA: TGTGCCACCAGTGATTCTAACAATGAGCAGTTCTTC. Its protein is CATSDSNNEQFF.

Only a few counts were recorded for this clonotype. This chain connects TRBV28 to TRBJ2-2; no definite D call. The CDR3 spans 15 residues. In germline, CDR1 is MDHEN, CDR2 SYDVKM. V was shortened by 3 bases and J by 6 bases, with 14 bases between the two germline ends. DNA of the CDR3: TGTGCCAGCAGTTTGGAAGTCAAGCTTCCCGGGGAGCTGTTTTTT. Translating gives CASSLEVKLPGELFF.

V gene TRBV19 combines with J gene TRBJ2-4, with TRBD1 matching 10 bases. The germline CDR1 and CDR2 sequences are LNHDA and SQIVND (reference sequence). V was pared by 1 base and J by 0 bases, with 6 bases of the junction left unmatched. The CDR3 contains 18 residues. The CDR3 loop is CASSIGTGGALAKNIQYF. CDR3 nucleotides: TGTGCCAGTAGTATAGGGACAGGGGGGGCCTTAGCCAAAAACATTCAGTACTTC.

The chain employs TRBV7-2 and TRBJ2-1; 8 bases agree with TRBD1. The V gene end was trimmed by 1 base and the J gene end by 7 bases; junction bases not matched to a gene: 3. This CDR3 spans 14 amino acids. Germline CDR1 is SGHTA and CDR2 is FQGNSA. As DNA, the CDR3 is TGTGCCAGCAGCTTAGGGACAGGGAGGAATGAGCAGTTCTTC. It yields the protein CASSLGTGRNEQFF.

The chain links TRBV2 to TRBJ2-2, with D possibly TRBD1 on 6 matching bases. The V end lost 5 bases, the J end lost 3 bases, and 10 bases lay between the germline ends. From germline, CDR1 is SNHLY and CDR2 FYNNEI. The CDR3 is made up of 14 amino acids. CDR3 coding DNA: TGTGCCAGCAGTCCGGGACAATACACCGGGGAGCTGTTTTTT. Protein: CASSPGQYTGELFF.

This clonotype was seen at least ten times. The chain combines TRBV16 with TRBJ1-1; tentatively, D is TRBD1 (6 bases). The CDR3 extends over 19 amino acids. V was cut by 2 bases and J by 1 base, with 23 bases left in between. Per germline, CDR1 KGHSY and CDR2 FQNENV. DNA for the CDR3: TGTGCCAGCAGCCAACTACGGGGGCGTGGGGGCAAGGGGAACACTGAAGCTTTCTTT. Protein: CASSQLRGRGGKGNTEAFF.

The genes are TRBV15 and TRBJ2-1; D remains ambiguous. The end of the DNA is better explained by TRBJ2-5, so the J call may be wrong. This CDR3 has 13 amino acids. Germline V gives CDR1 LNHNV, CDR2 YYDKDF (reference sequence). The CDR3 bases are TGTGCCACCAGCAGAGATGAGCGTGAGGCCCAGTACTTC. This sequence encodes CATSRDEREAQYF.

The rearrangement uses TRBV29-1 and TRBJ2-1; the match to TRBD1 covers 10 bases. V lost 7 bases to trimming and J lost 7 bases; unmatched junction nucleotides: 4. The CDR3 extends over 12 amino acids. The germline V gene encodes CDR1 SQVTM and CDR2 ANQGSEA. CDR3 coding DNA: TGCAGCGGGCGGACAGGGGGGAATGAGCAGTTCTTC. Translating it yields CSGRTGGNEQFF.

The chain joins TRBV7-2 to TRBJ2-5; 12 bases agree with TRBD2. The CDR3 is made up of 17 amino acids. CDR1 and CDR2 (germline): SGHTA, FQGNSA. J was trimmed by 2 bases and V by 0 bases; bases with no gene match: 4. The DNA of the CDR3 is TGTGCCAGCAGCTTAGCCCGGACTAGCGGGGAACAAGAGACCCAGTACTTC. As protein: CASSLARTSGEQETQYF.

V is TRBV20-1 and J is TRBJ1-2; no definite D call. CDR1 and CDR2 from the germline V gene are DFQATT and SNEGSKA (reference sequence). V lost 4 bases, J lost 3 bases, and 3 bases lay in between. The CDR3 has 10 residues. The CDR3 DNA follows: TGCAGTGCTATAGACTATGGCTACACCTTC. It yields the protein CSAIDYGYTF.

The chain combines TRBV9 with TRBJ1-2, with D possibly being TRBD1 (5 bases). This CDR3 contains 13 residues. Germline loops: CDR1 SGDLS, CDR2 YYNGEE. Trimming stripped 4 bases from V and 5 bases from J, with 12 bases between. CDR3 residues: CASSLDIGYGYTF. The CDR3 region has the DNA TGTGCCAGCAGCCTGGACATAGGGTATGGCTACACCTTC. The full variable domain, rest sourced from reference TRBV9 and TRBJ1-2, is DSGVTQTPKHLITATGQRVTLRCSPRSGDLSVYWYQQSLDQGLQFLIQYYNGEERAKGNILERFSAQQFPDLHSELNLSSLELGDSALYFCASSLDIGYGYTFGSGTRLTVV.

This clonotype was detected a few times. The CDR3 loop reads CASRGLAGLYF. CDR3 in DNA: TGTGCCAGCAGAGGACTAGCGGGTCTGTACTTC. The V and J genes are TRBV28 and TRBJ2-7; the match to TRBD2 covers 11 bases. CDR3 size: 11 residues. With 6 bases clipped from V and 12 bases from J, the junction kept 4 bases outside the gene matches. CDR1 and CDR2 from the germline V gene are MDHEN and SYDVKM. The entire variable domain, with the rest obtained from reference TRBV28 and TRBJ2-7, is as follows: DVKVTQSSRYLVKRTGEKVFLECVQDMDHENMFWYRQDPGLGLRLIYFSYDVKMKEKGDIPEGYSVSREKKERFSLILESASTNQTSMYLCASRGLAGLYFGPGTRLTVT.

A few counts support this clonotype. The rearrangement uses TRBV9 and TRBJ2-1; weak D call: TRBD1 (6 bases). V was shortened by 0 bases and J by 5 bases, with 15 bases between the two germline ends. Germline assignment: CDR1 SGDLS and CDR2 YYNGEE. CDR3 length: 16 amino acids. CDR3 amino acids: CASSVAGQGTHNEQFF. CDR3 sequence (DNA): TGTGCCAGCAGCGTAGCCGGGCAGGGGACACACAATGAGCAGTTCTTC.

This clonotype was found a few times. The chain employs TRBV11-1 and TRBJ2-5; D is unclear. Germline V gene sequence: CDR1 SGHAT, CDR2 FQDESV (reference sequence). The V end was cut by 6 bases, the J end by 4 bases, with 15 bases between. This CDR3 contains 14 residues. The CDR3 DNA sequence: TGTGCCAGCAGTCACGGTCCGTGGGGAGAGACCCAGTACTTC. Its protein product is CASSHGPWGETQYF.

CDR3 sequence (DNA): TGTGCCACCAGCAGAGTGGAGGGCCCCTATAATTCACCCCTCCACTTT. This encodes CATSRVEGPYNSPLHF. The rearrangement joins TRBV15 to TRBJ1-6; D is ambiguous. This CDR3 is 16 amino acids long. CDR1 and CDR2 from the germline V gene are LNHNV and YYDKDF (reference sequence). The germline V and J ends were trimmed by 1 base and 2 bases, with 9 bases remaining between them.